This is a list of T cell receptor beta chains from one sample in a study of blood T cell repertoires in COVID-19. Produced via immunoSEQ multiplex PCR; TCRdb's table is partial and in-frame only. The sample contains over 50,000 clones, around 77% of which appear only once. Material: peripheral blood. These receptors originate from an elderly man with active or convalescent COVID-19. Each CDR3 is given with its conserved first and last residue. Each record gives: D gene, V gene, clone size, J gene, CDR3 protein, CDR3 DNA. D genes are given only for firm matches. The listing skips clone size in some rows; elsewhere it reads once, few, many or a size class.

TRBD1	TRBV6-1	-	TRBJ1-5	CASSGRGQGYSNQPQHF	TGTGCCAGCAGTGGAAGGGGGCAGGGGTATAGCAATCAGCCCCAGCATTTT
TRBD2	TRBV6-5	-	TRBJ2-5	CATDSGMGETQYF	TGTGCCACCGATAGCGGGATGGGAGAGACCCAGTACTTC
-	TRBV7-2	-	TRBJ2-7	CASSLAGAYEQYF	TGTGCCAGCAGCTTAGCGGGAGCCTACGAGCAGTACTTC
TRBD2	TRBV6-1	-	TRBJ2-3	CASSGGLAGPTDTQYF	TGTGCCAGCAGTGGGGGACTAGCGGGCCCCACAGATACGCAGTATTTT
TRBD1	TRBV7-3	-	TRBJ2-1	CASSPDRGTYNEQFF	TGTGCCAGCAGCCCGGACAGGGGGACCTACAATGAGCAGTTCTTC
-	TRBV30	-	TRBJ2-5	CAWSVWWLGGGKTQYF	TGTGCCTGGAGTGTATGGTGGCTAGGGGGGGGAAAGACCCAGTACTTC
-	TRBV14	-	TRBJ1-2	CASSQDPNYGYTF	TGTGCCAGCAGCCAAGACCCGAACTATGGCTACACCTTC
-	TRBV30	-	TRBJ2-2	CAWTRVSNTGELFF	TGTGCCTGGACCAGGGTTTCGAACACCGGGGAGCTGTTTTTT
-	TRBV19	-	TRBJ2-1	CASSITIGVSYNEQFF	TGTGCCAGTAGTATCACTATAGGGGTGTCCTACAATGAGCAGTTCTTC
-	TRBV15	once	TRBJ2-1	CATSPYVRLSYNEQFF	TGTGCCACCAGCCCCTATGTCCGACTTTCCTACAATGAGCAGTTCTTC
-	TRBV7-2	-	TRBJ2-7	CASSLADTAQYF	TGTGCCAGCAGCTTGGCTGATACCGCGCAGTACTTC
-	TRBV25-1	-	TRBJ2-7	CASSEGADYEQYF	TGTGCCAGCAGTGAAGGGGCAGACTACGAGCAGTACTTC
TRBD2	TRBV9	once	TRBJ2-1	CASSVEPSGGYEQFF	TGTGCCAGCAGCGTAGAACCTAGCGGGGGGTATGAGCAGTTCTTC
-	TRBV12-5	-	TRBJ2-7	CASVGRTYEQYF	TGTGCTAGTGTTGGCCGAACCTACGAGCAGTACTTC
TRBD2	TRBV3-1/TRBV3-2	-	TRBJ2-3	CASSTELPRGGGTQYF	TGTGCCAGCAGTACCGAACTACCGCGGGGGGGCGGTACGCAGTATTTT
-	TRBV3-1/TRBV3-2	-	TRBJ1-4	CASSQMGAAEQLFF	TGTGCCAGCAGCCAAATGGGGGCCGCCGAACAACTGTTTTTT
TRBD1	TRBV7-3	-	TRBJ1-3	CASSAQGAQGNTIYF	TGTGCCAGCAGCGCACAGGGGGCGCAGGGAAACACCATATATTTT
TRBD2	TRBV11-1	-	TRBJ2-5	CASSLYLAGGQETQYF	TGTGCCAGCAGCTTATATCTTGCGGGAGGCCAAGAGACCCAGTACTTC
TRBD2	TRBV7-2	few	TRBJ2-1	CASSLSGGLANEQFF	TGTGCCAGCAGCTTGAGCGGGGGTTTGGCCAATGAGCAGTTCTTC
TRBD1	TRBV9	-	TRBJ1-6	CASSVTGTGSRSPLHF	TGTGCCAGCAGCGTAACCGGGACAGGGTCTAGGTCACCCCTCCACTTT
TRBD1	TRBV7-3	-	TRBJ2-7	CASSSGQGLDEQYF	TGTGCCAGCAGCTCGGGACAGGGGCTAGACGAGCAGTACTTC
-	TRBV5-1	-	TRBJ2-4	CASSPGMRAKNIQYF	TGCGCCAGCAGCCCAGGGATGAGGGCCAAAAACATTCAGTACTTC
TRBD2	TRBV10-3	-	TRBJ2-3	CAIMGGSGSTDTQYF	TGTGCCATCATGGGGGGTAGCGGGAGCACAGATACGCAGTATTTT